This T cell receptor (beta chain) came from a study of T cell responses to AZD1222 COVID-19 vaccine. Sequencing was performed with immunoSEQ multiplex PCR; in TCRdb, only in-frame clones are kept and a portion is missing. The sample shows about 110,000 clones, around 87% of them seen only once. The TCR originated in an adult who received the AZD1222 COVID-19 vaccine. The input for sequencing was peripheral blood, taken 28 days after the second AZD1222 dose.

CDR3 coding DNA: TGTGCCAGCAGGAAGGGGGGGAACACTGAAGCTTTCTTT. This translates into CASRKGGNTEAFF. The chain employs TRBV12-3 or TRBV12-4 and TRBJ1-1; D is perhaps TRBD1 (6 bases). This CDR3 spans 13 amino acids. The V end lost 6 bases, the J end lost 1 base, and 9 bases lay between the germline ends.